What follows are 17 T cell receptor beta chains derived from one specimen sequenced in a study of T cells after posttransplantation cyclophosphamide. The naive gate required viable CD3+CD4+ or CD3+CD8+ cells with CCR7+CD45RA+CD45RO-CD95-CD27+CD28+ phenotype. The repertoire was sequenced with immunoSEQ multiplex PCR; TCRdb's copy has only in-frame clones and lacks some. The profile shows around 20,000 clones, 95% to 98% of them singletons. Sequences were obtained from naive CD4+ T cells sorted from PBMCs. These receptors were taken from a man aged 45-60 years in good health, CMV-negative, and a related stem cell transplant donor.

The chain has TRBV6-5 and TRBJ2-7; maybe TRBD2 (6 bases). The V end lost 11 bases, the J end lost 2 bases, and 19 bases lay between the germline ends. Germline CDR1 is MNHEY and CDR2 is SVGAGI. The CDR3 sequence is 14 residues long. CDR3 sequence (DNA): TGTGCCGCCGCCGGGACTCTCTCACCCTACGAGCAGTACTTC. It yields the protein CAAAGTLSPYEQYF.

This rearrangement joins TRBV29-1 to TRBJ2-1; 9 positions match TRBD1. CDR3 length equals 13 residues. Germline assignment: CDR1 SQVTM and CDR2 ANQGSEA. V gave up 5 bases and J gave up 7 bases; unmatched junction bases: 6. The CDR3 loop is CSVPGQGLNEQFF. For the CDR3, the DNA is TGCAGCGTTCCGGGACAGGGCCTTAATGAGCAGTTCTTC.

The chain couples TRBV7-9 to TRBJ2-2; the match to TRBD2 covers 16 bases. V lost 5 bases, J lost 2 bases, and 5 bases stayed unmatched. The CDR3 is 18 amino acids. Germline CDR1 is SEHNR and CDR2 is FQNEAQ (reference sequence). CDR3 residues: CASSPGLAGGENTGELFF. The DNA of the CDR3 is TGTGCCAGCAGCCCGGGACTAGCGGGAGGGGAAAACACCGGGGAGCTGTTTTTT. Based on the CDR3 plus reference TRBV7-9 and TRBJ2-2, the full variable domain is DTGVSQNPRHKITKRGQNVTFRCDPISEHNRLYWYRQTLGQGPEFLTYFQNEAQLEKSRLLSDRFSAERPKGSFSTLEIQRTEQGDSAMYLCASSPGLAGGENTGELFFGEGSRLTVL.

J is TRBJ1-1 and V is TRBV9; D gene unclear. This CDR3 has 14 amino acids. Germline CDR1 SGDLS, CDR2 YYNGEE. The V end was cut by 4 bases, the J end by 5 bases, with 15 bases between. The DNA for the CDR3 is TGTGCCAGCAGCCCAGGCGCCCTTGGAACTGAAGCTTTCTTT. Translated, it gives CASSPGALGTEAFF.

The chain employs TRBV7-9 and TRBJ2-1, with a tentative D call TRBD1 (5 bases). CDR3 length: 15 residues. Germline CDR1 SEHNR, CDR2 FQNEAQ (reference sequence). Trimming left V 2 bases short and J 6 bases short, with 14 bases between. CDR3: CASSLQGLGGNEQFF. The DNA of the CDR3 is TGTGCCAGCAGCTTACAGGGTTTGGGCGGCAATGAGCAGTTCTTC.

As DNA, the CDR3 is TGTGCCAGCAGCCCCAGACTAGCGGAGAACACCGGGGAGCTGTTTTTT. This gives the protein CASSPRLAENTGELFF. The rearrangement joins TRBV5-4 to TRBJ2-2; TRBD2 matches at 9 bases. CDR1 and CDR2 from the germline V gene are SGHNT and YYREEE (reference sequence). After removal of 4 bases from V and 1 base from J, the junction contained 5 bases not matched to a gene. CDR3 length equals 16 residues.

The chain combines TRBV19 with TRBJ2-5; the D gene is possibly TRBD2 (6 bases). Germline V gene sequence: CDR1 LNHDA, CDR2 SQIVND (reference sequence). The CDR3 sequence is 15 residues long. V was pared by 1 base and J by 2 bases, with 11 bases between. The CDR3 loop reads CASSIGGATQETQYF. The DNA for the CDR3 is TGTGCCAGTAGTATAGGCGGGGCCACTCAAGAGACCCAGTACTTC.

V gene TRBV9 combines with J gene TRBJ2-1; 7 bases are shared with TRBD1. This CDR3 is built from 15 residues. V dropped 4 bases and J dropped 0; count of bases not matched to a gene: 4. Germline V lookup: CDR1 SGDLS, CDR2 YYNGEE. CDR3 region: CASSPRGPSYNEQFF. CDR3 sequence (DNA): TGTGCCAGCAGCCCGAGGGGGCCCTCCTACAATGAGCAGTTCTTC.

This rearrangement joins TRBV5-1 to TRBJ2-1; TRBD2 might be the D (6 bases). Germline V CDR1 and CDR2: SGHRS, YFSETQ. The ends were cut back, 2 bases at V and 9 bases at J, with 24 bases in the middle. The CDR3 consists of 17 residues. In DNA, the CDR3 is TGCGCCAGCAGCTTTGCCCCGGGACTGGGCCTATGGGGTGAGCAGTTCTTC. Protein sequence: CASSFAPGLGLWGEQFF.

This clone was detected only once. The V call is TRBV7-2, the J call TRBJ2-3; D unclear. Germline CDR1 SGHTA, CDR2 FQGNSA. V was trimmed by 5 bases and J by 4 bases, leaving 4 bases between them. The length of the CDR3 is 11 residues. The CDR3 region is CASSLADTQYF. The CDR3, as DNA: TGTGCCAGCAGCCTCGCAGATACGCAGTATTTT.

V usage is TRBV5-1 and J usage is TRBJ2-3; D is undetermined. This CDR3 is 16 amino acids long. Trimming left V 4 bases short and J 3 bases short, with 18 bases between. Germline assignment: CDR1 SGHRS and CDR2 YFSETQ. CDR3 protein: CASSTGGNWVTDTQYF. The CDR3 region has the DNA TGCGCCAGCAGCACCGGCGGAAATTGGGTGACAGATACGCAGTATTTT. The complete variable domain, with remaining parts taken from reference TRBV5-1 and TRBJ2-3, reads KAGVTQTPRYLIKTRGQQVTLSCSPISGHRSVSWYQQTPGQGLQFLFEYFSETQRNKGNFPGRFSGRQFSNSRSEMNVSTLELGDSALYLCASSTGGNWVTDTQYFGPGTRLTVL.

The genes are TRBV18 and TRBJ2-1; a weak D match, TRBD1 (6 bases). This CDR3 is built from 14 residues. Germline-derived CDR1 and CDR2 are KGHSH and LQKENI. Trimming left V 3 bases short and J 7 bases short, with 13 bases between. The CDR3 DNA reads as TGTGCCAGCTCACCGACCGCACAGGGTAATGAGCAGTTCTTC. Translated: CASSPTAQGNEQFF.

The rearrangement joins TRBV7-9 to TRBJ1-5, with TRBD1 as a possible D gene (6 bases). CDR3 length: 15 amino acids. Germline-derived CDR1 and CDR2 are SEHNR and FQNEAQ (reference sequence). The ends were cut back, 0 bases at V and 7 bases at J, with 13 bases in the middle. The CDR3 reads CASSLAAGAGQPQHF. The CDR3 region has the DNA TGTGCCAGCAGCTTAGCGGCAGGGGCAGGCCAGCCCCAGCATTTT.

This clone was seen a single time. CDR3 amino acids: CAIRIGTGAYEQYF. The CDR3 DNA follows: TGTGCCATCAGAATAGGGACAGGGGCCTACGAGCAGTACTTC. The V call is TRBV10-3, the J call TRBJ2-7; 10 nucleotides align to TRBD1. Germline CDR1 ENHRY, CDR2 SYGVKD. The CDR3 sequence is 14 residues long. V was clipped by 6 bases and J by 2 bases; unmatched bases: 4.

The J gene is TRBJ1-5, the V gene TRBV19; TRBD1 matches at 9 bases. The CDR3 consists of 16 residues. In germline, CDR1 is LNHDA, CDR2 SQIVND (reference sequence). The ends lost 5 bases at V and 5 bases at J; junction bases unmatched: 10. Written as DNA, the CDR3 is TGTGCCAGTAGTCTACCCCCGGGACAGGGCTATCAGCCCCAGCATTTT. Residues: CASSLPPGQGYQPQHF. Full variable domain (missing parts from reference TRBV19 and TRBJ1-5): DGGITQSPKYLFRKEGQNVTLSCEQNLNHDAMYWYRQDPGQGLRLIYYSQIVNDFQKGDIAEGYSVSREKKESFPLTVTSAQKNPTAFYLCASSLPPGQGYQPQHFGDGTRLSIL.

The chain joins TRBV30 to TRBJ2-2, with 8 bases fitting TRBD1. Looked up from germline, CDR1 is GTSNPN and CDR2 is SVGIG (reference sequence). The CDR3 covers 16 residues. The V gene end was trimmed by 3 bases and the J gene end by 8 bases; junction bases not matched to a gene: 14. The CDR3 spells CAWRKGAGGVKGELFF. CDR3 nucleotides: TGTGCCTGGAGAAAAGGGGCAGGGGGCGTGAAAGGGGAGCTGTTTTTT.

This chain connects TRBV7-9 to TRBJ2-3; 8 nucleotides agree with TRBD1. This CDR3 is 15 amino acids long. The V segment lost 4 bases and the J segment 3 bases; nucleotides outside the gene matches: 6. CDR1 is SEHNR, CDR2 FQNEAQ, per germline (reference sequence). CDR3: CASSSWTGRTDTQYF. CDR3 DNA: TGTGCCAGCAGCTCCTGGACAGGGAGGACAGATACGCAGTATTTT.